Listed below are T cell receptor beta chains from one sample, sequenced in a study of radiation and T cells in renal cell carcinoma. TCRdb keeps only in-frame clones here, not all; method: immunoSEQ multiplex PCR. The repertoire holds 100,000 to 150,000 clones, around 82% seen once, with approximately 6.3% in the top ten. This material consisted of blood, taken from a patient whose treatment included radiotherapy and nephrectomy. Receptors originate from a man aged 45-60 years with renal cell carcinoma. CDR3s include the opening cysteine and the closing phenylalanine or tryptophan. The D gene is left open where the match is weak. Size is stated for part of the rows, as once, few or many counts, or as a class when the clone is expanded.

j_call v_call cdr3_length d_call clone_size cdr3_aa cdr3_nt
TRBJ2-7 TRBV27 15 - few CASSPVSLPSYEQYF TGTGCCAGCAGTCCCGTGAGTCTTCCTTCCTACGAGCAGTACTTC
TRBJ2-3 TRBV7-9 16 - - CASSLAEGRYTDTQYF TGTGCCAGCAGCTTAGCTGAGGGTAGATACACAGATACGCAGTATTTT
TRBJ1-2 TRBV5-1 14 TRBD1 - CASSLTGGSYGYTF TGCGCCAGCAGCTTGACAGGGGGCTCCTATGGCTACACCTTC
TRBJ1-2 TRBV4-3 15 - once CASSPDRLPLYGYTF TGCGCCAGCAGCCCGGACCGACTACCCCTGTATGGCTACACCTTC
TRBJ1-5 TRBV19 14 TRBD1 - CASSTGGFNQPQHF TGTGCCAGCTCGACAGGGGGTTTCAATCAGCCCCAGCATTTT
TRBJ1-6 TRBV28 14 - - CASSSGRSNSPLHF TGTGCCAGCAGTTCCGGACGGAGTAATTCACCCCTCCACTTT
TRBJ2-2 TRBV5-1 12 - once CASSFPDGELFF TGCGCCAGCAGCTTTCCGGACGGGGAGCTGTTTTTT
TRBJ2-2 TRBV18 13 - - CAWAASNTGELFF TGTGCCTGGGCCGCTTCGAACACCGGGGAGCTGTTTTTT
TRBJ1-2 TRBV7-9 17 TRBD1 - CASSAGQGATFGRGYTF TGTGCCAGCAGCGCGGGACAGGGGGCGACGTTCGGGCGCGGCTACACCTTC
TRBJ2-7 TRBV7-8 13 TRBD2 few CASSRWGGYEQYF TGTGCCAGCAGCCGCTGGGGGGGCTACGAGCAGTACTTC
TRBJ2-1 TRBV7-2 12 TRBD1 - CASSLDRVEQFF TGTGCCAGCAGCCTCGACAGGGTGGAGCAGTTCTTC
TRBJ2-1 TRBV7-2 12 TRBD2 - CASSGRGYEQFF TGTGCCAGCAGCGGGAGGGGATATGAGCAGTTCTTC
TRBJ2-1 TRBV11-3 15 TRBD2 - CASSLETSGYNEQFF TGTGCCAGCAGCTTAGAGACTAGCGGTTACAATGAGCAGTTCTTC
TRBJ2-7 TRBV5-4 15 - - CASSLVGADNYEQYF TGTGCCAGCAGCTTGGTGGGGGCGGATAACTACGAGCAGTACTTC
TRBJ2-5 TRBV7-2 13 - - CASSPPGRETQYF TGTGCCAGCAGCCCCCCAGGGAGGGAGACCCAGTACTTC
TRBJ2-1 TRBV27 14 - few CASSPRVSLNEQFF TGTGCCAGCAGTCCCCGGGTAAGCTTGAATGAGCAGTTCTTC
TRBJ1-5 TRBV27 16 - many CASSLYGPQSNQPQHF TGTGCCAGCAGTTTATATGGGCCCCAGAGCAATCAGCCCCAGCATTTT
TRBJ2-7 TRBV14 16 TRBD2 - CASSLRRGLEGYEQYF TGTGCCAGCAGCCTTAGGCGGGGACTAGAAGGCTACGAGCAGTACTTC
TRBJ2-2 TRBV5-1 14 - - CASSLALNTGELFF TGCGCCAGCAGCTTGGCCTTGAACACCGGGGAGCTGTTTTTT
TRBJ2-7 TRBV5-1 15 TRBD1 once CASSLRQGSPYEQYF TGCGCCAGCAGCTTGAGACAGGGAAGCCCCTACGAGCAGTACTTC
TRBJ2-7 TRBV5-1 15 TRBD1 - CASSIGQADSYEQYF TGCGCCAGCAGCATCGGACAGGCCGACTCCTACGAGCAGTACTTC
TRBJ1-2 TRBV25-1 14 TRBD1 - CASSRPDRAYGYTF TGTGCCAGCAGTAGACCGGACAGGGCCTATGGCTACACCTTC
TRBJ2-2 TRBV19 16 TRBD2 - CASRSLAGANTGELFF TGTGCCAGTAGATCTTTAGCGGGTGCGAACACCGGGGAGCTGTTTTTT
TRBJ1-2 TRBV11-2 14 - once CASSFQGADYGYTF TGTGCCAGCAGCTTCCAAGGGGCAGACTATGGCTACACCTTC
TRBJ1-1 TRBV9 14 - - CASSPSTKNTEAFF TGTGCCAGCAGCCCTTCGACAAAAAACACTGAAGCTTTCTTT
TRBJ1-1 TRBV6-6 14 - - CASSPGRRGAEAFF TGTGCCAGCAGCCCGGGACGGAGGGGAGCCGAAGCTTTCTTT
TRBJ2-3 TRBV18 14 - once CASSPQGPADTQYF TGTGCCAGCTCACCTCAAGGGCCTGCAGATACGCAGTATTTT
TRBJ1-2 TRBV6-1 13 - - CASRRVTEDGYTF TGTGCCAGTAGGAGGGTGACGGAAGATGGCTACACCTTC
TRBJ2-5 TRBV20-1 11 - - CSAELRETQYF TGCAGTGCGGAGCTCCGGGAGACCCAGTACTTC
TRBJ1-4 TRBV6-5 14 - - CASMGGLYSEKLFF TGTGCCAGCATGGGGGGCCTTTACAGTGAAAAACTGTTTTTT
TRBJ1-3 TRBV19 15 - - CASSIRDISGNTIYF TGTGCCAGTAGTATACGGGACATCTCTGGAAACACCATATATTTT
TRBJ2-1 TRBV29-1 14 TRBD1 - CSGLFGTGNGEQFF TGCAGCGGGCTGTTTGGGACAGGGAACGGTGAGCAGTTCTTC
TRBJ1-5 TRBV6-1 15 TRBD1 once CASTPTGTGGQPQHF TGTGCCAGCACCCCTACCGGGACAGGGGGCCAGCCCCAGCATTTT
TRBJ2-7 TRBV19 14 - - CASSITDLSYEQYF TGTGCCAGTAGTATAACGGACCTAAGCTACGAGCAGTACTTC
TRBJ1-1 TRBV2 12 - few CASSYTGTEIDF TGTGCCAGCAGCTATACCGGGACGGAGATAGACTTT
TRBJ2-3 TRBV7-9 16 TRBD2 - CASSRASGGRTDTQYF TGTGCCAGCAGCAGAGCTAGCGGGGGGCGCACAGATACGCAGTATTTT
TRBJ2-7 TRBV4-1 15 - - CASSQVMGISYEQYF TGCGCCAGCAGCCAAGTAATGGGTATTTCCTACGAGCAGTACTTC
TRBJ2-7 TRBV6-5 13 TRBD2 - CASSSGGYYEQYF TGTGCCAGCAGCTCGGGGGGGTATTACGAGCAGTACTTC
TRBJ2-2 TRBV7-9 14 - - CASSLGSGTGELFF TGTGCCAGCAGCTTAGGGTCGGGAACCGGGGAGCTGTTTTTT
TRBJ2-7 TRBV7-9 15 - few CASSSRTSPTYEQYF TGTGCCAGCAGCTCCAGGACGTCCCCAACCTACGAGCAGTACTTC
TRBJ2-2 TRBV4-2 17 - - CASSQAGRTRNTGELFF TGTGCCAGCAGCCAAGCCGGTAGGACCCGAAACACCGGGGAGCTGTTTTTT
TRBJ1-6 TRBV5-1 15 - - CASSLAGVSYSPLHF TGCGCCAGCAGCTTGGCCGGGGTTTCATATTCACCCCTCCACTTT
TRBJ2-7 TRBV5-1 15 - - CASSLASGATYEQYF TGCGCCAGCAGCTTGGCGTCCGGGGCCACCTACGAGCAGTACTTC
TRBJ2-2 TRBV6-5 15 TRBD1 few CASSYSGTGIGELFF TGTGCCAGCAGTTACTCCGGGACAGGAATTGGGGAGCTGTTTTTT
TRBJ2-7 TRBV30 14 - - CAYTGKLNPYEQYF TGTGCCTATACAGGGAAGTTGAATCCCTACGAGCAGTACTTC
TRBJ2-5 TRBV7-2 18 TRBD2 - CASSSPPGTSGDQETQYF TGTGCCAGCAGCTCACCACCGGGGACTAGCGGGGATCAAGAGACCCAGTACTTC
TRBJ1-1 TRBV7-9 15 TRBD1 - CASSPRQGRAPPAFF TGTGCCAGCAGCCCTAGACAGGGCCGGGCTCCCCCTGCTTTCTTT
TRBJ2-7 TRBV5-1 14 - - CASSFSTSSYEQYF TGCGCCAGCAGCTTCTCAACGAGCTCCTACGAGCAGTACTTC
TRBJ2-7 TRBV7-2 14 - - CASSLGTQYYEQYF TGTGCCAGCAGCCTCGGGACACAATATTACGAGCAGTACTTC
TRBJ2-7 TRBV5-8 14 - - CASSSSGTVYEQYF TGTGCCAGCAGCTCGTCAGGGACCGTGTACGAGCAGTACTTC
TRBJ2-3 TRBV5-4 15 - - CASSLGGAGTDTQYF TGTGCCAGCAGCTTGGGGGGGGCGGGGACAGATACGCAGTATTTT
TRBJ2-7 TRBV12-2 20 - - CASRLAQGGQHKLTSYEQYF TGTGCAAGTCGCTTAGCCCAGGGAGGGCAGCATAAACTCACCTCCTACGAGCAGTACTTC